This TCR beta chain was sequenced for a study of blood T cell repertoires in COVID-19. Germline CDR1 and CDR2: KGHSH and LQKENI. The CDR3 has 15 amino acids. Trimming took 2 bases from V and 1 from J, leaving 12 bases between them. Only in-frame clones appear in the TCRdb table, and some are missing; sequencing was by immunoSEQ multiplex PCR. The table shows over 70,000 clones, with around 79% occurring only once. The sequence was collected from a woman aged 80 or over with acute or convalescent COVID-19. The sample consisted of peripheral blood. The V gene is TRBV18, the J gene TRBJ2-7; D is uncertain. The CDR3, as DNA: TGTGCCAGCTCACCATCCTCCGACGGGTCCTACGAGCAGTACTTC. It encodes CASSPSSDGSYEQYF. The full variable domain, completed using reference TRBV18 and TRBJ2-7, is NAGVMQNPRHLVRRRGQEARLRCSPMKGHSHVYWYRQLPEEGLKFMVYLQKENIIDESGMPKERFSAEFPKEGPSILRIQQVVRGDSAAYFCASSPSSDGSYEQYFGPGTRLTVT.